This TCR beta chain is drawn from a study of T cell responses to AZD1222 COVID-19 vaccine. As for the study in general: Some second doses came at about 4 weeks and others at about 12 weeks; these were pooled. Broader study findings: The study reported that nearly half of spike-specific TCRs target unmutated variant regions. Donors were chiefly white British, with a greater number of females, and clonal diversity was perhaps underestimated.

TCRdb's table, derived via immunoSEQ multiplex PCR, lists solely in-frame clones and lacks some. Here the sample spans over 110,000 clones, approximately 90% being singletons. Germline CDR1 reads SGDLS; CDR2 reads YYNGEE. This CDR3 contains 17 residues. V lost 0 bases and J 4 bases, leaving 17 bases between the germline ends. In the case of this clone: Its antigen remains unknown.

This sample comprised peripheral blood, obtained on day 0 of AZD1222 vaccination. The TCR originated in an adult in good health. The V and J genes are TRBV9 and TRBJ2-1; tentative D call: TRBD2 (6 bases). CDR3 coding DNA: TGTGCCAGCAGCGTAGGGGTGGTCGGGAGCGAGTACAATGAGCAGTTCTTC. As protein: CASSVGVVGSEYNEQFF.